The 24 T cell receptor beta chains below were found in one sample sequenced in a study of T cell clonality in common variable immunodeficiency. Sequenced by immunoSEQ multiplex PCR; TCRdb stores in-frame clones only, minus some. The table lists approximately 52,000 clones, with no singletons. The sample was peripheral blood mononuclear cells. The receptors here all came from a person aged 18 to 70 in good health.

About this clone itself: The read finishes 3 residues shy of the CDR3 end, and the germline J gene is used to complete it. The rearrangement links TRBV7-2 to TRBJ1-4, with a weak D call TRBD1 (5 bases). CDR3 size: 14 residues. Germline assignment: CDR1 SGHTA and CDR2 FQGNSA. V dropped 1 base and J dropped 5 bases, with 8 bases sitting between them. The covered CDR3 bases are TGTGCCAGCAGCTTAGACAGGAGCAATGAAAAA. This translates into CASSLDRSNEK. From start to end, the CDR3 is CASSLDRSNEKLFF.

With regard to this clone: The junction departs from the called germline gene at one end, perhaps through a read error. The CDR3 end falls 3 residues outside the read, so it is completed with the germline J gene. The sample contains more than one DNA sequence encoding this CDR3. V gene TRBV7-9 combines with J gene TRBJ2-2, with 10 bases lining up with TRBD2. In germline, CDR1 is SEHNR, CDR2 FQNEAQ (reference sequence). The CDR3 runs to 14 residues. The chain's CDR3 is CASTGTSDTGELFF. CDR3 DNA (partial): TGCGCCAGCACCGGGACTAGCGACACCGGGGAG.

At least ten counts were recorded for this clone. Read data end 3 residues before the CDR3 end; the end is taken from the germline J gene. This chain joins TRBV5-1 and TRBJ1-1, with 9 bases aligning to TRBD1. CDR3 length: 13 amino acids. Germline lookup yields CDR1 SGHRS and CDR2 YFSETQ. V was clipped by 7 bases and J by 6 bases; unmatched bases: 7. The CDR3 loop is CASGQGSGSEAFF. CDR3 bases read: TGCGCCAGCGGACAGGGGAGCGGTTCTGAA.

This clone has a count of ten or more. From the germline J gene comes the end of the CDR3, since the read stops 3 residues before it. This chain links TRBV30 with TRBJ2-7; possibly TRBD1 for D (6 bases). The germline V gene has CDR1 GTSNPN and CDR2 SVGIG (reference sequence). V lost 6 bases, J lost 6 bases, and 15 bases lay in between. The CDR3 is 12 amino acids. CDR3 protein: CACPRQAPEQYF. The sequenced CDR3 bases are TGTGCCTGTCCTCGACAGGCCCCCGAG.

This clone was found many times. The read terminates 3 residues ahead of where the CDR3 ends, so the germline J gene completes it. V gene TRBV20-1 combines with J gene TRBJ1-5; D gene unclear. Germline V gene sequence: CDR1 DFQATT, CDR2 SNEGSKA (reference sequence). The CDR3 covers 13 residues. Deletions cut 3 bases from V and 3 bases from J, with 9 bases between. CDR3 sequence: CSASIRVNQPQHF. The sequenced part of the CDR3 DNA is TGCAGTGCTAGTATCCGCGTCAATCAGCCC.

A few counts support this clone. The read finishes 3 residues shy of the CDR3 end, and the germline J gene is used to complete it. This chain links TRBV10-3 with TRBJ2-7; the D gene is possibly TRBD2 (6 bases). This CDR3 region has 16 residues. Germline lookup yields CDR1 ENHRY and CDR2 SYGVKD. V was shortened by 7 bases and J by 0 bases, with 19 bases between the two germline ends. This CDR3 is CAITDPGLAISYEQYF. The CDR3 bases that were read are TGTGCCATCACCGATCCGGGACTGGCAATCTCCTACGAG.

This clone was observed at least ten times. The observed sequence ends 3 residues before the CDR3 terminus, with the missing tail filled in from the germline J gene. The rearrangement links TRBV5-1 to TRBJ1-1; a possible D gene is TRBD1 (6 bases). This CDR3 is 15 amino acids long. From germline, CDR1 is SGHRS and CDR2 YFSETQ. V gave up 4 bases and J gave up 6 bases, with 19 bases separating them. The part of the CDR3 DNA that was read is TGCGCCAGCAGCCCACAGGACAGCGTAAAATCTGAA. Amino acid sequence: CASSPQDSVKSE. The entire CDR3 sequence reads CASSPQDSVKSEAFF.

This clone was detected a few times. The missing CDR3 end, 3 residues past where the read stops, is filled in from the germline J gene. V and J are TRBV6-2 or TRBV6-3 and TRBJ1-2; TRBD1 might be the D (6 bases). This CDR3 has 15 amino acids. From germline, CDR1 is MNHEY and CDR2 SVGEGT. V lost 6 bases and J lost 7, with 21 bases in between. The part of the CDR3 DNA that was read is TGTGCCAGCAGCCCCCCCATAGGGAGGGGGTCTGGC. It encodes CASSPPIGRGSG. The CDR3 in full is CASSPPIGRGSGYTF.

This clone came up a few times. The read stops 3 residues short of the end of the CDR3; the missing end is completed from the germline J gene. V and J are TRBV13 and TRBJ2-3, with 7 bases identical to TRBD1. From germline, CDR1 is PRHDT and CDR2 FYEKMQ (reference sequence). This CDR3 is built from 16 residues. CDR3: CASSLGVDRAWETQYF. CDR3 bases read: TGTGCCAGCAGCTTAGGGGTCGACAGGGCTTGGGAGACG.

This clone was picked up many times. The read stops 3 residues short of the end of the CDR3; the missing end is completed from the germline J gene. This chain connects TRBV20-1 to TRBJ2-3, with 14 bases identical to TRBD2. The ends lost 3 bases at V and 6 bases at J; junction bases unmatched: 5. The CDR3 sequence is 15 residues long. The germline CDR1 and CDR2 sequences are DFQATT and SNEGSKA (reference sequence). The CDR3: CSASPGLAGDDTQYF. The CDR3 DNA, read in part, is TGCAGTGCTAGCCCGGGACTAGCGGGAGATGATACG.

This clone was counted only a few times. The CDR3 is cut off 3 residues early in the read; its end comes from the germline J gene. This chain links TRBV7-9 with TRBJ1-2; D not certain. Germline values: CDR1 SEHNR, CDR2 FQNEAQ (reference sequence). The CDR3 runs to 15 residues. Between the trimmed V and J ends, which lost 2 bases and 2 bases, there was a span of 12 bases. The sequenced CDR3 bases are TGTGCCAGCAGCTTAAATCCGGGGTGGAACTATGGC. This sequence encodes CASSLNPGWNYG. The whole CDR3 region reads CASSLNPGWNYGYTF.

This clone was observed many times. The CDR3 end lies 3 residues beyond the end of the read and is filled in from the germline J gene. This chain links TRBV13 with TRBJ2-7, with unresolved D. Germline CDR1 PRHDT, CDR2 FYEKMQ (reference sequence). The CDR3 is made up of 15 amino acids. V lost 4 bases, J lost 1 base, and 14 bases lay in between. CDR3 loop: CASSSSRVGSYEQYF. The CDR3 DNA, read in part, is TGTGCCAGCAGCTCCTCTCGGGTTGGTTCCTACGAG.

This clone was counted many times. The DNA ends 3 residues before the CDR3 does, and the rest of the CDR3 is filled in from the germline J gene. The chain joins TRBV20-1 to TRBJ2-7, with 7 bases that match TRBD1. With 3 bases clipped from V and 6 bases from J, the junction kept 14 bases outside the gene matches. The CDR3 runs 15 residues. Germline values: CDR1 DFQATT, CDR2 SNEGSKA (reference sequence). CDR3 DNA, as far as it was read: TGCAGTGCTAGCTCCCGACAGGGTGGTGGGTTCGAG. Its translation is CSASSRQGGGFE. The entire CDR3 protein reads CSASSRQGGGFEQYF.

This clone has a count of ten or more. The read is 3 residues too short to cover the CDR3 end, so that end is filled in from the germline J gene. The chain links TRBV5-6 to TRBJ1-2; D possibly corresponds to TRBD1 (6 bases). V was pared by 5 bases and J by 0 bases, with 11 bases between. Germline loops: CDR1 SGHDT, CDR2 YYEEEE. The CDR3 runs to 14 residues. CDR3 in amino acids: CASRRDTANYGYTF. The covered CDR3 bases are TGTGCCAGCAGGAGGGACACAGCTAACTATGGC.

This clone was recorded at least ten times. The CDR3 end falls 3 residues outside the read, so it is completed with the germline J gene. J is TRBJ1-1 and V is TRBV20-1; 8 nucleotides agree with TRBD1. Germline V lookup: CDR1 DFQATT, CDR2 SNEGSKA (reference sequence). Trimming cost V 5 bases and J 6 bases; bases outside gene matches: 8. This CDR3 region has 13 residues. The sequenced part of the CDR3 DNA is TGCAGTGCTCACCAGGGGGCCCTCCCTGAA. Translation gives CSAHQGALPE. The full CDR3 sequence reads CSAHQGALPEAFF.

This clone showed up many times. Coverage ceases 3 residues before the CDR3 finishes, and the germline J gene fills in the end. This sequence joins TRBV19 and TRBJ2-4; TRBD2 aligns across 10 bases. With 4 bases clipped from V and 6 bases from J, the junction kept 18 bases outside the gene matches. The germline CDR1 and CDR2 sequences are LNHDA and SQIVND (reference sequence). CDR3 size: 19 residues. The DNA read from the CDR3 is TGTGCCAGTAGTAGTAGCTCGGGACTAGAACTAGCGGGAAGAAACATT. This codes for CASSSSSGLELAGRNI. The whole CDR3 protein reads CASSSSSGLELAGRNIQYF.

Many counts were recorded for this clone. The read ends 3 residues shy of where the CDR3 ends; the end is completed using the germline J gene. The chain combines TRBV6-4 with TRBJ2-1; perhaps TRBD2 as D (7 bases). CDR1 is MRHNA, CDR2 SNTAGT, per germline. The CDR3 runs to 16 residues. Trimming stripped 8 bases from V and 0 bases from J, with 17 bases between. The covered CDR3 bases are TGTGCCAGCTCTCGTGAAGGGGGGGGCTCCTACAATGAG. Encoded protein: CASSREGGGSYNE. From start to end, the CDR3 is CASSREGGGSYNEQFF.

This clone was detected many times. The sequence runs out 3 residues before the end of the CDR3; the remainder is reconstructed from the germline J gene. The V call is TRBV30, the J call TRBJ2-3, with D possibly matching TRBD2 (6 bases). CDR1 is GTSNPN, CDR2 SVGIG, per germline (reference sequence). Trimming pared 1 base from V and 2 bases from J, leaving 10 bases between. The CDR3 sequence is 14 residues long. The CDR3 DNA, read in part, is TGTGCCTGGAGTGAGGGCGGGAACACAGATACG. It encodes CAWSEGGNTDT. The full CDR3 sequence reads CAWSEGGNTDTQYF.

In its sample, this clone was seen many times. The read terminates 3 residues ahead of where the CDR3 ends, so the germline J gene completes it. The chain has TRBV5-1 and TRBJ1-1; 7 nucleotides line up with TRBD1. Germline CDR1 is SGHRS and CDR2 is YFSETQ. This CDR3 is built from 12 residues. The CDR3 bases that were read are TGCGCCAGCAGCACTCAACAGGGGACC. This sequence encodes CASSTQQGT. The CDR3 in its entirety is CASSTQQGTAFF.

This clone was detected ten times or more. From the germline J gene comes the end of the CDR3, since the read stops 3 residues before it. The V and J genes are TRBV20-1 and TRBJ2-1; no clear D gene. The length of the CDR3 is 11 residues. Germline V gene sequence: CDR1 DFQATT, CDR2 SNEGSKA (reference sequence). Trimming took off 3 bases at V and 6 bases at J, with 6 bases between the two ends. The CDR3 sequence is CSASHFNEQFF. The sequenced part of the CDR3 DNA is TGCAGTGCTAGCCATTTCAATGAG.

This clone appeared many times. Read sequence stops 3 residues before the CDR3 end, and the germline J gene provides the missing end. The genes are TRBV20-1 and TRBJ1-1; D unresolved. The CDR3 consists of 16 residues. Trimming pared 5 bases from V and 1 base from J, leaving 20 bases between. The germline V gene has CDR1 DFQATT and CDR2 SNEGSKA (reference sequence). The covered CDR3 bases are TGCAGTGCTTATAGTGGGTCGGGGTATTGGAACACTGAA. Its protein is CSAYSGSGYWNTE. The entire CDR3 reads CSAYSGSGYWNTEAFF.

This clone occurred many times. The CDR3 is cut off 3 residues early in the read; its end comes from the germline J gene. This sample also contains other DNA sequences that code for the same CDR3. The chain joins TRBV2 to TRBJ1-3; a possible D gene is TRBD1 (5 bases). This CDR3 spans 16 amino acids. Between the trimmed V and J ends, which lost 10 bases and 0 bases, there was a span of 19 bases. Germline V gives CDR1 SNHLY, CDR2 FYNNEI. The sequenced CDR3 bases are TGTGCCACCCAACCGACAGTGACACTCTCTGGAAACACC. Its translation is CATQPTVTLSGNT. The whole CDR3 is CATQPTVTLSGNTIYF.

This clone was detected a few times. With a much larger clone just one base away, this may be a read error. The read terminates 3 residues before the CDR3 end, so the remaining end is supplied by the germline J gene. The chain uses TRBV30 and TRBJ2-3; 8 nucleotides match TRBD2. The CDR3 is 13 amino acids. Germline V gene lookup returns CDR1 GTSNPN and CDR2 SVGIG (reference sequence). The CDR3 loop reads CAWRGLVQETQYF. The CDR3 DNA, read in part, is TGTGCCTGGAGGGGACTAGTTCAAGAGACG.

This clone was found many times. The read terminates 3 residues ahead of where the CDR3 ends, so the germline J gene completes it. The chain uses TRBV20-1 and TRBJ1-1, with D perhaps TRBD1 (6 bases). CDR1 and CDR2 (germline): DFQATT, SNEGSKA (reference sequence). V lost 5 bases and J 2 bases, leaving 12 bases between the germline ends. CDR3 size: 13 residues. The CDR3 spells CSARRGKNTEAFF. The part of the CDR3 DNA that was read is TGCAGTGCTCGGAGGGGGAAAAACACTGAA.